Following are 17 T cell receptor beta chains from one sample sequenced in a study of human T cells and chemical hapten exposure. Documented time point: pre-sensitization, week 0. Treatment reported: therapeutic diphenylcyclopropenone sensitization with weekly scalp DPC. Unfractionated whole blood yielded the extracted total RNA. Via MiXCR, TCRdb re-called the RACE reads, giving one row per CDR3 protein. Found here are roughly 50,000 distinct CDR3 sequences, 8.5% to 10% of them singletons; the top ten hold roughly 9%. The specimen comprised whole blood, sampled in connection with sensitization to the hapten diphenylcyclopropenone (DPC). The receptors were sampled from a woman in her twenties or thirties with alopecia areata. Some clones in this sample may be carry-over from other donors' samples.

On this clonotype: One end of the junction fails to match germline, which may point to a read error. This CDR3 reads CASSEGPDSQYGDTF. The CDR3 DNA sequence: TGTGCCAGCAGCGAAGGTCCGGACTCACAATATGGCGACACCTTC. The chain uses TRBV7-2 and TRBJ1-2, with unresolved D. The CDR3 loop spans 15 amino acids. Germline V gene data show CDR1 as SGHTA and CDR2 as FQGNSA.

This clonotype came up many times. The chain uses TRBV12-3 or TRBV12-4 and TRBJ1-1; no clear D. CDR3 length: 16 amino acids. The germline V and J ends were trimmed by 1 base and 0 bases, with 12 bases remaining between them. The CDR3 here is CASSLGYGQLNTEAFF. DNA of the CDR3: TGTGCCAGCAGTTTAGGTTATGGGCAGCTGAACACTGAAGCTTTCTTT.

This clonotype was observed at least ten times. This chain joins TRBV6-2 or TRBV6-3 and TRBJ2-3; the match to TRBD2 covers 12 bases. The CDR3 extends over 15 amino acids. J lost 8 bases, V lost 9 bases, and 12 bases had no gene match. Germline CDR1 and CDR2: MNHEY and SVGEGT. CDR3 coding DNA: TGTGCCAGTGGACCGACTAGCGGGGGCATTAGTACGCAGTATTTT. Protein sequence: CASGPTSGGISTQYF.

The chain couples TRBV7-8 to TRBJ2-3; no definite D call. Trimming took off 5 bases at V and 5 bases at J, with 14 bases between the two ends. Germline CDR1 and CDR2: SGHVS and FQNEAQ. The CDR3 runs 14 residues. CDR3 loop: CASSHGPAGDTQYF. The CDR3 DNA follows: TGTGCCAGCAGCCACGGGCCCGCCGGAGATACGCAGTATTTT.

The chain carries TRBV29-1 and TRBJ2-7, with unresolved D. Trimming stripped 7 bases from V and 1 base from J, with 11 bases between. CDR3 length equals 12 residues. Germline-derived CDR1 and CDR2 are SQVTM and ANQGSEA. DNA for the CDR3: TGCAGCGCCCATGACAATTCCTACGAGCAGTACTTC. It codes for CSAHDNSYEQYF.

V is TRBV7-9 and J is TRBJ2-7; 8 positions agree with TRBD1. The germline V gene encodes CDR1 SEHNR and CDR2 FQNEAQ (reference sequence). The junction had 2 bases not matched to a gene; V was cut back by 4 bases and J by 6 bases. The CDR3 spans 12 residues. The DNA of the CDR3 is TGTGCCAGCAGCTCAGGGGGCGCCGAGCAGTACTTC. Protein product: CASSSGGAEQYF.

This clonotype was seen only a few times. The chain couples TRBV7-9 to TRBJ2-7; TRBD1 aligns across 8 bases. The CDR3 extends over 12 amino acids. Germline V gene sequence: CDR1 SEHNR, CDR2 FQNEAQ (reference sequence). V trimming: 5 bases; J trimming: 5 bases; junction bases outside the gene matches: 2. The CDR3 coding sequence is TGTGCCAGCAGCCCGACAGGGGACGAGCAGTACTTC. This encodes CASSPTGDEQYF.

This clonotype was counted a few times. CDR3 in amino acids: CASSAAPGSYEQYF. The CDR3 DNA is TGTGCCAGCAGTGCGGCCCCTGGCTCCTACGAGCAGTACTTC. The chain couples TRBV2 to TRBJ2-7; D remains ambiguous. The CDR3 length is 14 residues. Germline V gene data show CDR1 as SNHLY and CDR2 as FYNNEI. V was clipped by 4 bases and J by 0 bases, with 10 bases between them.

Ten or more counts support this clonotype. This sequence joins TRBV7-2 and TRBJ1-5, with 9 bases aligning to TRBD1. CDR1 SGHTA and CDR2 FQGNSA come from the germline V gene. The CDR3 is made up of 15 amino acids. Germline trimming cut 1 base from V and 5 bases from J; bases unmatched to any gene: 3. As DNA, the CDR3 is TGTGCCAGCAGCTTAGGGACAGGGGTTTATCAGCCCCAGCATTTT. Translating gives CASSLGTGVYQPQHF.

This clonotype was found a few times. The chain carries TRBV2 and TRBJ2-1; possibly TRBD1 or TRBD2 for D (6 bases each). V gave up 8 bases and J gave up 7 bases, with 9 bases separating them. The V gene's germline CDR1 is SNHLY and CDR2 FYNNEI. This CDR3 has 11 residues. DNA of the CDR3: TGTGCCAGCCAAGGGGGGAATGAGCAGTTCTTC. Its translation: CASQGGNEQFF.

This clonotype has more than one count but fewer than ten. The gene calls are TRBV28 and TRBJ1-1; possibly TRBD1 for D (5 bases). The CDR3 loop spans 14 amino acids. Trimming pared 7 bases from V and 6 bases from J, leaving 18 bases between. The V gene's germline CDR1 is MDHEN and CDR2 SYDVKM. CDR3 nucleotides: TGTGCCAGCACGGTAGCAGGACGGGGGTCTGAAGCTTTCTTT. As protein: CASTVAGRGSEAFF. Filled out from reference TRBV28 and TRBJ1-1, the complete variable domain reads DVKVTQSSRYLVKRTGEKVFLECVQDMDHENMFWYRQDPGLGLRLIYFSYDVKMKEKGDIPEGYSVSREKKERFSLILESASTNQTSMYLCASTVAGRGSEAFFGQGTRLTVV.

V is TRBV11-2 and J is TRBJ1-3; D unresolved. CDR1 and CDR2 from the germline V gene are SGHAT and FQNNGV. The CDR3 covers 17 residues. Trimming removed 5 bases from V and 0 bases from J, with 17 bases in between. The CDR3 DNA sequence: TGTGCCAGCAGCCCGTATTCCTCAAGGAACTCTGGAAACACCATATATTTT. Protein sequence: CASSPYSSRNSGNTIYF.

This chain connects TRBV5-4 to TRBJ1-1, with D maybe TRBD1 (5 bases). V lost 0 bases to trimming and J lost 1 base, with 13 bases between them. CDR1 is SGHNT and CDR2 is YYREEE in the germline V gene (reference sequence). CDR3 length equals 16 residues. As DNA, the CDR3 is TGTGCCAGCAGCTTGGGACAGAGGACGGCGAACACTGAAGCTTTCTTT. Translated, it gives CASSLGQRTANTEAFF.

Only a few counts were recorded for this clonotype. The V and J genes are TRBV20-1 and TRBJ2-4; 7 nucleotides line up with TRBD1. CDR1 DFQATT and CDR2 SNEGSKA come from the germline V gene (reference sequence). The CDR3 has 18 amino acids. The junction had 17 bases not matched to a gene; V was cut back by 6 bases and J by 0 bases. CDR3: CSATADRYPLLAKNIQYF. DNA of the CDR3: TGCAGTGCCACAGCGGACAGGTACCCTCTACTAGCCAAAAACATTCAGTACTTC.

The table lists this clonotype with a few counts. V gene TRBV10-3 combines with J gene TRBJ2-2; D might be TRBD1 or TRBD2, each matching 5 bases. Germline lookup yields CDR1 ENHRY and CDR2 SYGVKD. This CDR3 region has 13 residues. V dropped 9 bases and J dropped 1 base, with 9 bases sitting between them. The DNA of the CDR3 is TGTGCCATTGGGACGGTGAACACCGGGGAGCTGTTTTTT. Its protein is CAIGTVNTGELFF.

There are a few counts of this clonotype. This chain connects TRBV2 to TRBJ1-5, with 7 bases identical to TRBD1. The germline gives CDR1 SNHLY, CDR2 FYNNEI. The CDR3 length is 15 residues. Trimming took 5 bases from V and 4 from J; bases not matched to a gene: 8. The CDR3 nucleotides are TGTGCCAGCAGTAACAATAGGGGGCAGAATCAGCCCCAGCATTTT. Translated, it gives CASSNNRGQNQPQHF.

This clonotype was recorded many times. This chain uses TRBV7-9 with TRBJ2-2; D perhaps matches TRBD2 (6 bases). V lost 5 bases and J 4 bases, leaving 23 bases between the germline ends. Germline V gene lookup returns CDR1 SEHNR and CDR2 FQNEAQ (reference sequence). The length of the CDR3 is 18 residues. CDR3: CASSAPAGPLRGTGELFF. The CDR3 DNA reads as TGTGCCAGCAGCGCTCCGGCGGGGCCCTTAAGGGGCACCGGGGAGCTGTTTTTT.